This is a list of T cell receptor beta chains from one sample in a study of tumor and adjacent non-tumor tissue in lung cancer. TCRdb passed the multiplex PCR reads through MiXCR, listing each CDR3 protein once. The profile covers some 80,000 distinct CDR3 sequences, with approximately 82% appearing a single time and approximately 40% taken by the ten largest. Sequences were obtained from distant non-tumor lung tissue. The origin of the receptors is an older man with non-small cell lung cancer. Each CDR3 is given with its conserved first and last residue. Fields, in order: clone size, V gene, J gene, D gene, CDR3 protein, CDR3 DNA. The D gene is left open where the match is weak. Only some rows state a clone size, as once, few, many or a class for expanded clones.

clone_size: NA; v_call: TRBV12-3/TRBV12-4; j_call: TRBJ2-3; d_call: NA; cdr3_aa: CASRLGLEGASDTQYF; cdr3_nt: TGTGCCAGCAGACTGGGCCTGGAAGGGGCGTCAGATACGCAGTATTTT
clone_size: NA; v_call: TRBV12-3/TRBV12-4; j_call: TRBJ1-5; d_call: NA; cdr3_aa: CASSFGGESQPQNF; cdr3_nt: TGTGCCAGCAGTTTCGGGGGGGAAAGCCAGCCCCAGAATTTT
clone_size: many; v_call: TRBV6-2/TRBV6-3; j_call: TRBJ2-7; d_call: TRBD2; cdr3_aa: CASSYLGGSKYEQYF; cdr3_nt: TGTGCCAGCAGTTACCTTGGCGGGAGTAAGTACGAGCAGTACTTC
clone_size: many; v_call: TRBV4-3; j_call: TRBJ2-7; d_call: NA; cdr3_aa: CASSRSTRGTYEQYF; cdr3_nt: TGCGCCAGCAGCCGCTCGACAAGGGGGACGTACGAGCAGTACTTC
clone_size: NA; v_call: TRBV6-2/TRBV6-3; j_call: TRBJ2-1; d_call: NA; cdr3_aa: CVSSYVVGEQFF; cdr3_nt: TGTGTAAGCAGTTACGTCGTTGGCGAGCAGTTCTTC
clone_size: NA; v_call: TRBV20-1; j_call: TRBJ2-7; d_call: NA; cdr3_aa: CSARNPLGGGTYEHYF; cdr3_nt: TGCAGTGCTAGGAATCCGCTCGGGGGCGGTACCTACGAGCACTACTTC
clone_size: NA; v_call: TRBV4-1; j_call: TRBJ2-7; d_call: NA; cdr3_aa: CASSRTLGERDDQYF; cdr3_nt: TGCGCCAGCAGCCGGACACTAGGGGAGAGGGACGACCAGTACTTC
clone_size: NA; v_call: TRBV25-1; j_call: TRBJ2-1; d_call: NA; cdr3_aa: CASSEQGGDSYNEQFF; cdr3_nt: TGTGCCAGCAGTGAGCAGGGGGGTGACTCCTACAATGAGCAGTTCTTC
clone_size: many; v_call: TRBV6-5; j_call: TRBJ2-3; d_call: TRBD2; cdr3_aa: CASRLLAGDTDTQYF; cdr3_nt: TGTGCCAGCAGGTTACTAGCGGGGGACACAGATACGCAGTATTTT
clone_size: NA; v_call: TRBV11-2; j_call: TRBJ2-1; d_call: TRBD1; cdr3_aa: CASRIQGQPYNEQLF; cdr3_nt: TGTGCCAGCAGGATACAGGGACAGCCATACAATGAGCAGCTCTTC
clone_size: NA; v_call: TRBV11-2; j_call: TRBJ2-2; d_call: NA; cdr3_aa: CASSFPTGPSPGELFF; cdr3_nt: TGTGCCAGCAGCTTTCCGACAGGTCCTTCCCCCGGGGAGCTGTTTTTT
clone_size: once; v_call: TRBV6-2/TRBV6-3; j_call: TRBJ1-5; d_call: NA; cdr3_aa: CASGQNLGGNQPQHF; cdr3_nt: TGTGCCAGCGGTCAGAACCTGGGGGGGAATCAGCCCCAGCATTTT
clone_size: few; v_call: TRBV5-1; j_call: TRBJ2-7; d_call: TRBD2; cdr3_aa: CASSPGLAETEQYF; cdr3_nt: TGCGCCAGCAGCCCCGGACTAGCGGAGACCGAGCAGTACTTC
clone_size: NA; v_call: TRBV12-3/TRBV12-4; j_call: TRBJ1-2; d_call: NA; cdr3_aa: CASSLAAGAMSCYTF; cdr3_nt: TGTGCCAGCAGTTTAGCGGCAGGTGCTATGAGTTGCTACACCTTC
clone_size: few; v_call: TRBV20-1; j_call: TRBJ1-1; d_call: TRBD1; cdr3_aa: CSASSDREENNEAFF; cdr3_nt: TGCAGTGCTAGTTCCGACAGGGAGGAGAACAATGAAGCTTTCTTT
clone_size: NA; v_call: TRBV29-1; j_call: TRBJ2-5; d_call: NA; cdr3_aa: CSAEMGQETQYF; cdr3_nt: TGCAGCGCTGAGATGGGACAAGAGACCCAGTACTTC
clone_size: NA; v_call: TRBV10-3; j_call: TRBJ2-3; d_call: NA; cdr3_aa: CAISDTSVRDTDTQCF; cdr3_nt: TGTGCCATCAGTGATACTAGCGTGAGGGACACAGATACGCAGTGTTTT
clone_size: NA; v_call: TRBV12-3/TRBV12-4; j_call: TRBJ2-7; d_call: NA; cdr3_aa: CESRTGSGSYEQYF; cdr3_nt: TGTGAGAGCAGAACCGGGTCAGGCTCCTACGAGCAGTACTTC
clone_size: NA; v_call: TRBV28; j_call: TRBJ1-1; d_call: TRBD1; cdr3_aa: CANSLTGTLNTEAFF; cdr3_nt: TGTGCCAACAGTCTGACAGGGACCTTGAACACTGAAGCTTTCTTT
clone_size: NA; v_call: TRBV2; j_call: TRBJ1-4; d_call: NA; cdr3_aa: CASITGTSWVEKLFF; cdr3_nt: TGTGCCAGCATAACAGGGACGTCATGGGTTGAAAAACTGTTTTTT
clone_size: NA; v_call: TRBV6-5; j_call: TRBJ2-5; d_call: TRBD2; cdr3_aa: CASTPRGMLAGGEETQYF; cdr3_nt: TGTGCCAGCACTCCGAGGGGGATGCTAGCGGGAGGAGAAGAGACCCAGTACTTC
clone_size: NA; v_call: TRBV6-2/TRBV6-3; j_call: TRBJ2-7; d_call: NA; cdr3_aa: CASSHEVESYEQYF; cdr3_nt: TGTGCCAGCAGTCACGAGGTGGAATCCTACGAGCAGTACTTC
clone_size: few; v_call: TRBV6-5; j_call: TRBJ1-6; d_call: NA; cdr3_aa: CASSKDGTEVYSPLHF; cdr3_nt: TGTGCCAGCAGTAAAGACGGGACGGAGGTTTATTCACCACTCCACTTT
clone_size: NA; v_call: TRBV11-3; j_call: TRBJ2-3; d_call: NA; cdr3_aa: CASSLTAVTEYF; cdr3_nt: TGTGCCAGTAGCTTAACAGCGGTTACGGAGTATTTT
clone_size: NA; v_call: TRBV6-1; j_call: TRBJ2-1; d_call: TRBD2; cdr3_aa: CASSDPGGSGLLAYNEQFF; cdr3_nt: TGTGCCAGCAGTGATCCGGGAGGGTCGGGGTTGCTAGCCTACAATGAGCAATTCTTC